A few counts support the clone carrying this T cell receptor (beta chain). The antigen remains undetermined. Unique molecular identifiers were used to barcode this TCRbeta library. TCRdb recomputed calls from the PCR reads with MiXCR, one row per CDR3 protein. The profile shows around 130,000 distinct CDR3 sequences, around a tenth of them singletons. The CDR3 has 14 amino acids. V gave up 1 base and J gave up 0 bases, with 8 bases separating them. Germline loops: CDR1 DFQATT, CDR2 SNEGSKA (reference sequence). This sample was taken from a study of T-cell reconstitution after alpha-beta-depleted transplantation in children. Study-level results: When one year had passed after transplant, most T-cell counts and diversity came from newly produced T cells. Surviving recipient T cells and thymic progenitors produced the high day-60 TCRbeta diversity seen in some patients. Two months or so post-transplant, alpha-beta T cells reportedly derived from several hundred expanded graft clones.

This sequence joins TRBV20-1 and TRBJ2-3; unclear D gene. This receptor was taken from a girl less than two years old who had a stem cell transplant for combined immunodeficiency, so the T cells may come from the graft donor. Sequencing was performed on PBMCs, mostly from graft donor cells, taken 180 days after TCRalphabeta/CD19-depleted stem cell transplant. The CDR3 DNA is TGCAGTGCTAGAGTAAGCGAGAGCACAGATACGCAGTATTTT. It yields the protein CSARVSESTDTQYF.